This T cell receptor (beta chain) appears in the sequencing data of a study of OX40 agonist ivuxolimab in advanced cancers. Patients who had autoimmune disease history or got systemic immunosuppression were left out. From germline, CDR1 is SGHNT and CDR2 YYREEE (reference sequence). The CDR3 extends over 14 amino acids. V was pared by 3 bases and J by 7 bases, with 2 bases of the junction left unmatched. The method was immunoSEQ multiplex PCR; TCRdb's version includes in-frame clones alone and lacks a portion of them. Counted here are tens of thousands of clones, roughly 82% occurring once; the ten biggest clones make up roughly 2.7%.

The specimen was CD4+ or CD8+ T cells sorted from blood, collected in a trial of the OX40 agonist ivuxolimab. The genes are TRBV5-4 and TRBJ1-3; 12 bases match TRBD1. The clonotype was recovered from an adult with an advanced solid tumor such as melanoma, head and neck, liver or kidney cancer. The CDR3 protein is CASSSGQGANTIYF. The CDR3 coding sequence is TGTGCCAGCAGCTCGGGACAGGGGGCGAACACCATATATTTT. The full variable domain, rest sourced from reference TRBV5-4 and TRBJ1-3, is ETGVTQSPTHLIKTRGQQVTLRCSSQSGHNTVSWYQQALGQGPQFIFQYYREEENGRGNFPPRFSGLQFPNYSSELNVNALELDDSALYLCASSSGQGANTIYFGEGSWLTVV.